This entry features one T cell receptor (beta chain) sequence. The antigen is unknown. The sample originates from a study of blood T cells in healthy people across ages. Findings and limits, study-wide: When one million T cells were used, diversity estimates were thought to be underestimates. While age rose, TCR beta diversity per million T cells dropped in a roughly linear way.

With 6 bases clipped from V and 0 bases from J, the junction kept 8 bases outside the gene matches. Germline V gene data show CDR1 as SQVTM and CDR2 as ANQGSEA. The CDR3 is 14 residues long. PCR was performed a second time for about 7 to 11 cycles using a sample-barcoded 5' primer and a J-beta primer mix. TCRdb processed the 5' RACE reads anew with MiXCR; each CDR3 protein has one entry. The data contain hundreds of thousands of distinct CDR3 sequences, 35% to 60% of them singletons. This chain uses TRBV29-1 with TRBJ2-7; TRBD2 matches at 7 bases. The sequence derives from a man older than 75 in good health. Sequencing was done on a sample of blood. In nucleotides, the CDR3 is TGCAGCGTCCATAGCGGGCTTGACTCCTACGAGCAGTACTTC. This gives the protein CSVHSGLDSYEQYF.